One and the same sample provided the 7 T cell receptor beta chains below, sequenced in a study of CD8 T cells in Susac syndrome. Random hexamers were used to reverse transcribe an amount of about 0.45 to 1 ug RNA. TCRdb reanalysed the immunoSEQ multiplex PCR reads using MiXCR and keeps one entry per CDR3 protein. The sample holds around 160,000 distinct CDR3 sequences, around 94% seen once. The specimen sequenced was CD4+ T cells from PBMCs. These TCRs come from a human donor in good health.

The V gene is TRBV7-2, the J gene TRBJ2-7; D possibly matches TRBD1 or TRBD2 (5 bases each). Trimming stripped 5 bases from V and 0 bases from J, with 17 bases between. CDR1 and CDR2 from the germline V gene are SGHTA and FQGNSA. The CDR3 length is 16 residues. The CDR3 protein is CASSTRFSGASYEQYF. CDR3 in DNA: TGTGCCAGCAGCACAAGATTCTCCGGGGCCTCCTACGAGCAGTACTTC.

In this sample, this clonotype turned up once. The chain couples TRBV7-2 to TRBJ2-1; 7 positions agree with TRBD1. The CDR3 loop spans 16 amino acids. The V gene's germline CDR1 is SGHTA and CDR2 FQGNSA. J gave up 1 base and V 5 bases, and 8 bases lay outside the gene matches. CDR3 coding DNA: TGTGCCAGCAGCCCGGGGACAGTAGCATCCTACAATGAGCAGTTCTTC. Protein sequence: CASSPGTVASYNEQFF.

The chain is built from TRBV3-1 and TRBJ2-7; D is perhaps TRBD2 (5 bases). The CDR3 consists of 14 residues. V lost 7 bases and J 4 bases, leaving 17 bases between the germline ends. Germline values: CDR1 LGHDT, CDR2 YNNKEL (reference sequence). CDR3 protein: CASTHPSKRYEQYF. Here the CDR3 DNA reads TGTGCCAGCACCCATCCGAGTAAGCGGTACGAGCAGTACTTC.

J is TRBJ1-2 and V is TRBV9; TRBD1 matches at 8 bases. Losses at the gene ends were 0 bases for V and 4 bases for J; bases not matched to a gene: 5. The CDR3 runs 15 residues. Germline-derived CDR1 and CDR2 are SGDLS and YYNGEE. CDR3 nucleotide sequence: TGTGCCAGCAGCGTAGGACCGGGACAGGTCTATGGCTACACCTTC. This translates into CASSVGPGQVYGYTF.

The V gene is TRBV7-2, the J gene TRBJ2-3; D is uncertain. Germline CDR1 SGHTA, CDR2 FQGNSA. Trimming took off 2 bases at V and 0 bases at J, with 6 bases between the two ends. The CDR3 runs 14 residues. The CDR3 nucleotides read TGTGCCAGCAGCTTACGGTCTAGCACAGATACGCAGTATTTT. Translation gives CASSLRSSTDTQYF.

The chain recombines TRBV20-1 with TRBJ2-7, with 9 nucleotides matching TRBD1. V lost 5 bases, J lost 3 bases, and 11 bases stayed unmatched. Germline values: CDR1 DFQATT, CDR2 SNEGSKA (reference sequence). The CDR3 has 15 residues. CDR3 amino acids: CSAGPWTGDNYEQYF. CDR3 sequence (DNA): TGCAGTGCTGGGCCCTGGACAGGGGATAACTACGAGCAGTACTTC.

This chain uses TRBV3-1 with TRBJ2-2; D may be TRBD1 (5 bases). The V end was cut by 8 bases, the J end by 2 bases, with 15 bases between. CDR3 length: 15 residues. Germline loops: CDR1 LGHDT, CDR2 YNNKEL (reference sequence). The CDR3 coding sequence is TGTGCCAGCGAAAGAGGCAGGGCCAACACCGGGGAGCTGTTTTTT. Protein sequence: CASERGRANTGELFF.